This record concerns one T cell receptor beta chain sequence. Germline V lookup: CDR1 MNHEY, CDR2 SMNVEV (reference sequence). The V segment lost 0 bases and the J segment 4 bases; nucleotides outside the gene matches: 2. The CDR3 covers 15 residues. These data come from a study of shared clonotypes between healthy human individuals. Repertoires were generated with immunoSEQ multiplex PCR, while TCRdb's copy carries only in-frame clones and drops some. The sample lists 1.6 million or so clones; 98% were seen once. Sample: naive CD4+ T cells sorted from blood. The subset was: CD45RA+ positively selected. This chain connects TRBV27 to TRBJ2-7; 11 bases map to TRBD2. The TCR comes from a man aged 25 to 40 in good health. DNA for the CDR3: TGTGCCAGCAGTTTATCGATAGCGGGAGGGTACGAGCAGTACTTC. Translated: CASSLSIAGGYEQYF.